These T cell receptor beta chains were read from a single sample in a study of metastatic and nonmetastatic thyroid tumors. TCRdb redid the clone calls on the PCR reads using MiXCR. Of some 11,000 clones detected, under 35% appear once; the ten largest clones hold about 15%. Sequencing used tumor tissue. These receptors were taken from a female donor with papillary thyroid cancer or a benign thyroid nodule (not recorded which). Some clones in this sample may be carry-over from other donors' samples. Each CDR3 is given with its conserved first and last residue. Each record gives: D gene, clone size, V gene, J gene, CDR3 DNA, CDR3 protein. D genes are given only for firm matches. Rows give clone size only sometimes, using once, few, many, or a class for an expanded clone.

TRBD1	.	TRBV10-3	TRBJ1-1	TGTGCCATCAGTGACTCAACAGGGGGGGCTGAAGCTTTCTTT	CAISDSTGGAEAFF
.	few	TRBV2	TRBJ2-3	TGTGCCAGCAGTGGACTTCACACAGATACGCAGTATTTT	CASSGLHTDTQYF
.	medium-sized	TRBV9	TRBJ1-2	TGTGCCAGCACCCTGGGGGGGAACTATGGCTACACCTTC	CASTLGGNYGYTF
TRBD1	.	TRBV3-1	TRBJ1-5	TGTGCCAGCAGCTCGGACAGGGAGGGCGGTCAGCCCCAGCATTTT	CASSSDREGGQPQHF
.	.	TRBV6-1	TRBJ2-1	TGTGCCAGCAGTCCCGGGTCAGTCTCTAAGCAGTTCTTC	CASSPGSVSKQFF
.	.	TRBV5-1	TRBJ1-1	TGCGCCAGCAGCTTGGGCCCCAGGGGCATGAACACTGAAGCTTTCTTT	CASSLGPRGMNTEAFF
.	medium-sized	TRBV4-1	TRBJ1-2	TGCGCCAGCAGCCAAGATTTTGGGCGGGGGAGAGTGGAGGGCACCTTC	CASSQDFGRGRVEGTF
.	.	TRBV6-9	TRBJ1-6	TGTGCCAGCAGTTATTACTATAATTCACCCCTCCACTTT	CASSYYYNSPLHF
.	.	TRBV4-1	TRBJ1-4	TGCGCCAGCAGCGCCAGTACCGGGACGGGCGAAAAACTGTTTTTT	CASSASTGTGEKLFF
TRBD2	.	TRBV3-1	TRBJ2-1	TGTGCCAGCAGCCTTCGGACTAGCGGTTACAATGAGCAGTTCTTC	CASSLRTSGYNEQFF
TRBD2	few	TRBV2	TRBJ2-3	TGTGCCAGCAGGTTTACTAGCGGTCACACAGATACGCAGTATTTT	CASRFTSGHTDTQYF
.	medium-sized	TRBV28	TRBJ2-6	TGTGCCAGCAGTCTATTATCTGACGTCCTGACTTTC	CASSLLSDVLTF
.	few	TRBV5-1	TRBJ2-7	TGCGCCAGCAGCCCGGAACAGATAGGCAGGGGTTCCTACGAGCAGTACTTC	CASSPEQIGRGSYEQYF
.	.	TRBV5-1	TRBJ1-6	TGCGCCAGCAGCTTGGTATCCGGGGGCGGTTCACCCCTCCACTTT	CASSLVSGGGSPLHF
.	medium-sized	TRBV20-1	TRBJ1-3	TGCAGTGCTAGAGAAACAGGGAAAGCCTCTGGAAACACCATATATTTT	CSARETGKASGNTIYF
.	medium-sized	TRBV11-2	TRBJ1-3	TGTGCCAGCAGCCGTTTATCCTCTGGAAACACCATATATTTT	CASSRLSSGNTIYF
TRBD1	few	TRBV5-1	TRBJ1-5	TGCGCCAGCAGCCCCGGGACAGGCAATCAGCCCCAGCATTTT	CASSPGTGNQPQHF
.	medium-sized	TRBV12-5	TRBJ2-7	TGTGCTAGTGGCCCCCTGACAGGCTACTACGAGCAGTACTTC	CASGPLTGYYEQYF
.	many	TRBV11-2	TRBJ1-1	TGTGCCAGCAGCGCCCTAGGGGGGTATGGGGCTTTCTTT	CASSALGGYGAFF
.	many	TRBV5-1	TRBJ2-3	TGCGCCAGCAGTCGCCTCACAGATACGCAGTATTTT	CASSRLTDTQYF
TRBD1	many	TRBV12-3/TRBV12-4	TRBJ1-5	TGTGCCAGCACCGCGGACAGGGGCAATCAGCCCCAGCATTTT	CASTADRGNQPQHF
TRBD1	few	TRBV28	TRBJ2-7	TGTGCCAGCAGTTTAGGGGACAGCTCCTACGAGCAGTACTTC	CASSLGDSSYEQYF
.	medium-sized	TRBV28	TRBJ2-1	TGTGCCAGCAGCCTGACTAGAAACAATGAGCAGTTCTTC	CASSLTRNNEQFF
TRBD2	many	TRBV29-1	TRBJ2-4	TGCAGCGTTGTGGGGACTAGCGGAGCCTGGGGGGCCAAAAACATTCAGTACTTC	CSVVGTSGAWGAKNIQYF
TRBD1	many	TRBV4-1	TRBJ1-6	TGCGCCGTCCGGGACAGGTCTAATTCACCCCTCCACTTT	CAVRDRSNSPLHF
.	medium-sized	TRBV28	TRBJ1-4	TGTGCCAGCAGCCCCGGGCAGGGGATCATTGAAAAACTGTTTTTT	CASSPGQGIIEKLFF
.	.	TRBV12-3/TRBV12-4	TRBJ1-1	TGTGCCAGCAGCGAATTTGACACTGAAGCTTTCTTT	CASSEFDTEAFF
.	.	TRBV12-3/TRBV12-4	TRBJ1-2	TGTGCCAGCAGTGTCTACAGGGATTCTAACTATGGCTACACCTTC	CASSVYRDSNYGYTF
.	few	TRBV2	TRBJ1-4	TGTGCCAGCAGTGATGGGGGGGGAGTTGAAAAACTGTTTTTT	CASSDGGGVEKLFF
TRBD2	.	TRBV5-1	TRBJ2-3	TGCGCCAGCAGCTTACCCCCTAGCGGGGGGATCACAGATACGCAGTATTTT	CASSLPPSGGITDTQYF
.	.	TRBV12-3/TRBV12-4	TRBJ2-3	TGTGCCAGCAGTTTGCGACTGGGGGGCACAGATACGCAGTATTTT	CASSLRLGGTDTQYF
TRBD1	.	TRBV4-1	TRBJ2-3	TGCGCCAGCAGCCAAGTCGGGACAGGGGTTAGCACAGATACGCAGTATTTT	CASSQVGTGVSTDTQYF